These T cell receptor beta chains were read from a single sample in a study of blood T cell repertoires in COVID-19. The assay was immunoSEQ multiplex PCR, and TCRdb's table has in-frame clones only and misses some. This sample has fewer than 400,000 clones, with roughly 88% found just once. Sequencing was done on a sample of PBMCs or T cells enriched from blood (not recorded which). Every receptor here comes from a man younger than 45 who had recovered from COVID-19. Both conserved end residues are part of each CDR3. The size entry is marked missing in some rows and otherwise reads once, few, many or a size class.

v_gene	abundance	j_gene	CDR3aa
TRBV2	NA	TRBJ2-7	CASGSWTSGGLSSYEQYF
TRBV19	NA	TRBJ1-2	CASTYGHHGYTF
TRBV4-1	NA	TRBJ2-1	CASSRFLANEQFF
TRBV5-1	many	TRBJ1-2	CASSLNTRGDYGYTF
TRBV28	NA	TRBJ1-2	CASSPRTNTDYGYTF
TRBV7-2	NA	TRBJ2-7	CASSLIGDSRFEQYF
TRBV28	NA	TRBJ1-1	CATRLWAGKDDTEAFF
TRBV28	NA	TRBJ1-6	CASSSWTGDIGSPLHF
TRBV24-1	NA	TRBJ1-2	CATSDRSPGQGNYGYTF
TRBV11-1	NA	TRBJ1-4	CASSFKVYGEKLFF
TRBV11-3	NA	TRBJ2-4	CASSAEGGGRIQYF
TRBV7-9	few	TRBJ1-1	CASSLEWAGRAFF
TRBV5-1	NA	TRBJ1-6	CASSLRTGGDTNSPLHF
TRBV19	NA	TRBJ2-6	CASTGGQGYSGANVLTF
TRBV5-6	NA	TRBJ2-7	CASSLEASGGEQYF
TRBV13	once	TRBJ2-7	CASNLRGGGPYEQYF
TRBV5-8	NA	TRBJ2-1	CASSPEGLSYYEQFF
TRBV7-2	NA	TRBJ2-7	CASSLDRTGNLAYEQYF
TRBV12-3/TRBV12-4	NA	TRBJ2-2	CASRPGGPGELFF
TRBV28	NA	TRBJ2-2	CASTLYAGELFF
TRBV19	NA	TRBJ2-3	CASKTGASTDTQYF
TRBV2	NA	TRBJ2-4	CASNQGAVNIQYF
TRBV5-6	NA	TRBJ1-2	CASSGGQEINQANYGYTF
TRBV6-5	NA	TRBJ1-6	CASSYSGVNSPLHF
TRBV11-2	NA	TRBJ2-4	CASSLDHQGARNIQYF
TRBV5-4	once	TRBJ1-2	CASSSSGTGSYGYTF
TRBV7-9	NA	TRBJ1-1	CASSPWPGGGRNTEAFF
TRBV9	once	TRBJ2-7	CASSGSGTGYYEQYF
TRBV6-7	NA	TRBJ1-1	CASSRQGNTEAFF
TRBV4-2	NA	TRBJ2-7	CASRDTTAPSYEQYF
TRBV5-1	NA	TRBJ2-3	CASSLRGAGTDTQYF
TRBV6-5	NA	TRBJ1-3	CASSYSISGNTIYF
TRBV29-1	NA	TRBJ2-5	CSVEGTGGWETQYF
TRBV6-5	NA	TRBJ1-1	CASGNREMNTEAFF
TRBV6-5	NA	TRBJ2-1	CASSFRGWNEQFF
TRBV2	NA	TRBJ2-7	CASILAGTYEQYF
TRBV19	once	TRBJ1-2	CASTGGRLGYTF
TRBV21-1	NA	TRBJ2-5	CASTLRGSETQYF
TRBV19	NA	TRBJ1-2	CASSMQGVSYGYTF
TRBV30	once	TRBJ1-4	CACQSSGLSNEKLFF
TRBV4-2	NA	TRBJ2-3	CASSQDGGASDTQYF
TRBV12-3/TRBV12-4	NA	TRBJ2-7	CASSLRVYEQYF
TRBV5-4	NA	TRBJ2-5	CASSPPGGSGALETQYF
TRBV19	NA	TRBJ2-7	CASMRAGSYEQYF
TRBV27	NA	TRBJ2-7	CASSLLPTGPPYEQYF
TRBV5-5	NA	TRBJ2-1	CASSTSGVGDNEQFF
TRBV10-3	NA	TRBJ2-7	CAISESGGDYEQYF
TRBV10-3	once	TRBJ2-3	CAISPIAGGSGTQYF
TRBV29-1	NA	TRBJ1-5	CSVGGGQSNQPQHF